This TCR beta chain was identified in a study of beta chain features in type 1 diabetes. Looking at the study overall: Over all samples combined, 107,917,701 sorted cells were examined. Study observations and caveats: Within the patient group, naive, central memory and Treg TCRB repertoires appeared more similar to each other than within healthy donors. Significant though moderate, a shortening of TCRB CDR3s appeared in all four CD4+ subsets of Type 1 diabetes patients. Insertions were fewer and deletions more numerous at VDJ junctions in type 1 diabetes patients.

Sorted CD4+ subsets: naive, central memory, regulatory, stem cell-like memory (CD45RO/CCR7/CD25/CD127/CD95/CD27 panel). In regard to this clone: Its antigen is not known.

V lost 2 bases, J lost 0 bases, and 13 bases lay in between. This CDR3 is 16 amino acids long. Germline V gives CDR1 SGHTA, CDR2 FQGNSA. Isolated RNA was reverse transcribed in full, so expressed TCRB transcripts were sequenced. Profiled with immunoSEQ multiplex PCR; TCRdb holds only in-frame clones, not every one. The data show around 310,000 clones, approximately 15% seen once. This chain uses TRBV7-2 with TRBJ1-1, with D uncertain. The receptor's source is a young woman with type 1 diabetes. The sequenced material came from naive CD4+ T cells from blood. CDR3 nucleotides: TGTGCCAGCAGCTTACTGCCTTCACTAATGAACACTGAAGCTTTCTTT. Protein product: CASSLLPSLMNTEAFF.